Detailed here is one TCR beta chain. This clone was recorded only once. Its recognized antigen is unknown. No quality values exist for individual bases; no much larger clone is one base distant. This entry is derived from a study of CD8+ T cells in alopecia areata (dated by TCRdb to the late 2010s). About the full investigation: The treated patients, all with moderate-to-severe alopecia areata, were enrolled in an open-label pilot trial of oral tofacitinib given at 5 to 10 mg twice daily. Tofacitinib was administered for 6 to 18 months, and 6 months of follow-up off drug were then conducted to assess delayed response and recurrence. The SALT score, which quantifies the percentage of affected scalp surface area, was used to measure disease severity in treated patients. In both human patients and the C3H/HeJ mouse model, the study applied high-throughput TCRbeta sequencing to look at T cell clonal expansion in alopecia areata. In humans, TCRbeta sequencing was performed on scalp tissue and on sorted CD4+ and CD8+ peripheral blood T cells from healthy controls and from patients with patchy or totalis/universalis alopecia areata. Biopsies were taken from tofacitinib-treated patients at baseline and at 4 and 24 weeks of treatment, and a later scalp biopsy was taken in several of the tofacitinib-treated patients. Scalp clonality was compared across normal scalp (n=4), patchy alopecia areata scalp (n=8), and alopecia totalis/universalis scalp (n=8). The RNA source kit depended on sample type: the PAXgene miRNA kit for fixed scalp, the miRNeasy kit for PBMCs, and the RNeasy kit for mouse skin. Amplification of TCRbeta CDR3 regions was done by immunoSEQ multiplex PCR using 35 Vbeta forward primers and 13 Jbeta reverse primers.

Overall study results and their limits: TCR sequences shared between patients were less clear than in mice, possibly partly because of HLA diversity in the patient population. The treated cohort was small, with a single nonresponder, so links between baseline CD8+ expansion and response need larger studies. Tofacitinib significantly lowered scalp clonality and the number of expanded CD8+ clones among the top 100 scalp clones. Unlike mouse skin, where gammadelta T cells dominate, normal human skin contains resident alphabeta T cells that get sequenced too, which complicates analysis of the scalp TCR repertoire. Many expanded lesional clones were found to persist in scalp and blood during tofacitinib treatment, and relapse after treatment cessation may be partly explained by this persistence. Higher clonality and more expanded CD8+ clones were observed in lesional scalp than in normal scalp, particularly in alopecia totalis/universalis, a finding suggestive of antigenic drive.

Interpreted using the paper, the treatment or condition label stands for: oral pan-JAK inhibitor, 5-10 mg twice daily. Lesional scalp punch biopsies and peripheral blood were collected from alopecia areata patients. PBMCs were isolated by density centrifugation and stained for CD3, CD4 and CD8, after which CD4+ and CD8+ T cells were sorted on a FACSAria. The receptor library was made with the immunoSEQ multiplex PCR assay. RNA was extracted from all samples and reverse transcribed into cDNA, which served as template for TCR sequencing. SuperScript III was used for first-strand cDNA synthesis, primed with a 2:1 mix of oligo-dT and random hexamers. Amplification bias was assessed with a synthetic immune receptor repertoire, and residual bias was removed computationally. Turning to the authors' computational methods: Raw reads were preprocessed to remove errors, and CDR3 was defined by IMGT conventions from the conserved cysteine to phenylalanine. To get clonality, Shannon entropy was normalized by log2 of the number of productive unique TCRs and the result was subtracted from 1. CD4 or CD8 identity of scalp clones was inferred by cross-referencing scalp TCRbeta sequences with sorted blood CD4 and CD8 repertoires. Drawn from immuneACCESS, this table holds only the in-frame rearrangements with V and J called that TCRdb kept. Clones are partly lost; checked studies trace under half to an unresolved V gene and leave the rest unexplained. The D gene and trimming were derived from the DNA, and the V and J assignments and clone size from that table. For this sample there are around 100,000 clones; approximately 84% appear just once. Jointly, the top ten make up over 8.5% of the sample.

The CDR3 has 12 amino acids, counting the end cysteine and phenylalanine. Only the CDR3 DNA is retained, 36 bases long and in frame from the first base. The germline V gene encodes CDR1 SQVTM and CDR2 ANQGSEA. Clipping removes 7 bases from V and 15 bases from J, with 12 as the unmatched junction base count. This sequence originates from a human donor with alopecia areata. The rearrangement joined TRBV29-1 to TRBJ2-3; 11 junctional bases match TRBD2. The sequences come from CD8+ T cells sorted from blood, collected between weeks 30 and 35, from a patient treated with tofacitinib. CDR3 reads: CSADTLAGGTYF. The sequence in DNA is TGCAGCGCCGACACCCTAGCGGGAGGAACTTATTTT.